This TCR beta chain derives from a study of OX40 agonist ivuxolimab in advanced cancers. The wider study: Participants could have had prior anti-PD-1, anti-PD-L1 or anti-CTLA-4 therapy, and around 40% had some. General study findings and limits: At 0.1 to 3.0 mg/kg, CD4+ and CD8+ blood T cells expanded clonally by week 6. Expanded peripheral T cell antigen specificity was not determined.

Profiling relied on immunoSEQ multiplex PCR, and the TCRdb table lists in-frame clones only, not all of them. The data hold 70,000 to 95,000 clones, with 92% observed a single time. This clone was seen once. As yet, its antigen is unknown. The investigators sampled blood at baseline, at cycle 4 day 1, and at cycle 7 day 1. Trimming pared 3 bases from V and 6 bases from J, leaving 24 bases between. The germline V gene encodes CDR1 SGDLS and CDR2 YYNGEE. The CDR3 length is 17 residues. The V gene is TRBV9, the J gene TRBJ2-5, with D possibly being TRBD2 (6 bases). This clonotype originated in an adult with an advanced solid tumor such as melanoma, head and neck, liver or kidney cancer. The material was CD4+ or CD8+ T cells sorted from blood, obtained in a trial of the OX40 agonist ivuxolimab. CDR3 residues: CASSDNPRAGSGKTQYF. The CDR3 DNA reads TGTGCCAGCAGCGACAACCCCCGAGCGGGTTCGGGGAAGACCCAGTACTTC.